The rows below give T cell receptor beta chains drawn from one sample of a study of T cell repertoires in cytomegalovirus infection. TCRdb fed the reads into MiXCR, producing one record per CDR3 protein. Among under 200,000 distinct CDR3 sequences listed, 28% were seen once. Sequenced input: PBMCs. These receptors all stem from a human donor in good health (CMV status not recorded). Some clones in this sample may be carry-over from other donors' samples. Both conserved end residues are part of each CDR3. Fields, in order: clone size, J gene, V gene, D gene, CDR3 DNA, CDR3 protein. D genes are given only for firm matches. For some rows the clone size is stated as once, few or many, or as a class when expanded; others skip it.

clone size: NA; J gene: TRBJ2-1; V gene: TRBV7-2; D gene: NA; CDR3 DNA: TGTGCCAGCAGCTCCTACAGGGGACTGGGCAATGAGCAGTTCTTC; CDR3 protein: CASSSYRGLGNEQFF
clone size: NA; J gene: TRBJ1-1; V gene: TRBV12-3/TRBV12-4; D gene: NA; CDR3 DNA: TGTGCCAGCAGTTCCCGTTTGACTGAAGCTTTCTTT; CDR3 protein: CASSSRLTEAFF
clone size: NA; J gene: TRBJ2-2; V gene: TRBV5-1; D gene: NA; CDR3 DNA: TGCGCCAGCAGCTTGGCCCCGGACACCGGGGAGCTGTTTTTT; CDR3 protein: CASSLAPDTGELFF
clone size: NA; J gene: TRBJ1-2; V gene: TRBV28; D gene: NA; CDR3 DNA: TGTGCCAGCAGTTTAGGACGGTACTTCACCTTC; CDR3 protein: CASSLGRYFTF
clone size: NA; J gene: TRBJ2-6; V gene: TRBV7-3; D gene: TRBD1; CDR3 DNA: TGTGCCAGCGGCTTATTACAGGGGGCCCGTGGGGCCAACGTCCTGACTTTC; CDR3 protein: CASGLLQGARGANVLTF
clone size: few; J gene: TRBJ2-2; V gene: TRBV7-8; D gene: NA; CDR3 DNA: TGTGCCAGCAGCTTAGGGGCGCAGGCGGTAGGGGAGCTGTTTTTT; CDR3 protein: CASSLGAQAVGELFF
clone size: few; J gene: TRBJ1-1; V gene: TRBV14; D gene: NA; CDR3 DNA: TGTGCCAGCAGCCAGGTCCAGGGGCAGATTGTGAACACTGAAGCTTTCTTT; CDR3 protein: CASSQVQGQIVNTEAFF
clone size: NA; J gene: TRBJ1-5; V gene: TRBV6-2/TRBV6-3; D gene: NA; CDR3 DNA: TGTGCCAGCAGTTCGATCCGGGGAAGAAGCAATCAGCCCCAGCATTTT; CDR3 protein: CASSSIRGRSNQPQHF
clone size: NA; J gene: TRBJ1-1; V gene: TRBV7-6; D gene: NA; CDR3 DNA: TGTGCCAGCAGCTTAGCGCCGGGCGGGAACACTGAAGCTTTCTTT; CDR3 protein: CASSLAPGGNTEAFF
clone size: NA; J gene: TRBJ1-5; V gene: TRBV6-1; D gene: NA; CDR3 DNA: TGTGCCAACGCAAAAGGGGTTGGCTATCAGCCCCAGCATTTT; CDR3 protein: CANAKGVGYQPQHF
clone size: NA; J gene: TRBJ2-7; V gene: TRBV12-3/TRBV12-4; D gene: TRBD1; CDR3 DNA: TGTGCCAGCAGCCCGATTTTAAGACAGGGGCGCGAGCAGTACTTC; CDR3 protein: CASSPILRQGREQYF
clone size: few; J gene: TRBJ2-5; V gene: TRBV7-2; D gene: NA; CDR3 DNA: TGTGCCAGCAGCTTAGCGCTGAAGACCCAGTACTTC; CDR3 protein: CASSLALKTQYF
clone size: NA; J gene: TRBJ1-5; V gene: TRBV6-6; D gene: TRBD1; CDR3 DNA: TGTGCCAGCAGTTACGAAGGGGGCGTCGAACAGCCCCAGCATTTT; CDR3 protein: CASSYEGGVEQPQHF
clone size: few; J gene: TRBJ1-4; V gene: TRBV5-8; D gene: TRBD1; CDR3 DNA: TGTGCCAGCAGCTCTACGACAGGGGGTAGCGAAAAACTGTTTTTT; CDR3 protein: CASSSTTGGSEKLFF
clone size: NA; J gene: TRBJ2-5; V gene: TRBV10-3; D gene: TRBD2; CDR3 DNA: TGTGCCATCACGGGGGGGACGCAAGAGACCCAGTACTTC; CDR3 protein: CAITGGTQETQYF
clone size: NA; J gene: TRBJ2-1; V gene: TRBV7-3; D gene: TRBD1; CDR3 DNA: TGTTCCAGCAGCTTAATGGGGGACAGGGGGGGTTACAATGAGCAGTTCTTC; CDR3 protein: CSSSLMGDRGGYNEQFF
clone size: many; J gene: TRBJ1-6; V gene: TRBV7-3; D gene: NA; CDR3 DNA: TGTGCCAGCAGATTAACGGGACGGATTAATTCACCCCTCCACTTT; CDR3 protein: CASRLTGRINSPLHF
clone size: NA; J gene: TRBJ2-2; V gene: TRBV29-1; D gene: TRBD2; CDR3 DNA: TGCAGCGTTGAGAAAGCGGGGGCCTCGAACACCGGGGAGCTGTTTTTT; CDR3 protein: CSVEKAGASNTGELFF